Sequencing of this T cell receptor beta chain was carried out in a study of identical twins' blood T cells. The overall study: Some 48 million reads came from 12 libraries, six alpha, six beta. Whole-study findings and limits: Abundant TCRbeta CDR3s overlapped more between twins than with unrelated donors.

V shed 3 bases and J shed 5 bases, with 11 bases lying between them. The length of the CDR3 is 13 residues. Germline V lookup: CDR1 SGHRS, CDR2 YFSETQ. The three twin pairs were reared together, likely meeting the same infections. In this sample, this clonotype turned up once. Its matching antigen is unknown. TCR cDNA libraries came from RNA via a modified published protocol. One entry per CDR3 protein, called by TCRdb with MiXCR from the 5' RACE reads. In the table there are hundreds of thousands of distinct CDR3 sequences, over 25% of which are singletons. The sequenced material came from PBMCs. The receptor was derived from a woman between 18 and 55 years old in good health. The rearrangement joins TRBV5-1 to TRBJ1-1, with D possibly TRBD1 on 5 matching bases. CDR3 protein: CASSSRVGTEAFF. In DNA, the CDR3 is TGCGCCAGCAGCTCCAGGGTGGGGACTGAAGCTTTCTTT. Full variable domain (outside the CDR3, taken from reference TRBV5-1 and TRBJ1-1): KAGVTQTPRYLIKTRGQQVTLSCSPISGHRSVSWYQQTPGQGLQFLFEYFSETQRNKGNFPGRFSGRQFSNSRSEMNVSTLELGDSALYLCASSSRVGTEAFFGQGTRLTVV.